Below, 26 T cell receptor beta chains from the same sample are listed, as sequenced in a study of T cell changes during pregnancy in multiple sclerosis. TCRdb's copy holds only in-frame clones and misses some; the assay was immunoSEQ multiplex PCR. This table holds tens of thousands of clones, about 94% found once. This sample comprised peripheral blood, obtained in the third trimester of pregnancy. These receptors were taken from a female donor in good health, enrolled as a control in a pregnancy study.

The rearrangement joins TRBV7-6 to TRBJ1-5, with D possibly being TRBD1 (6 bases). CDR1 is SGHVS and CDR2 is FNYEAQ in the germline V gene. Trimming stripped 1 base from V and 4 bases from J, with 8 bases between. The CDR3 has 14 residues. This CDR3 is CASSLVQGNQPQHF. CDR3 nucleotide sequence: TGTGCCAGCAGCTTAGTGCAGGGGAATCAGCCCCAGCATTTT.

There are many counts of this clone. V and J are TRBV7-9 and TRBJ2-3; 7 bases fit TRBD2. Germline V gives CDR1 SEHNR, CDR2 FQNEAQ (reference sequence). This CDR3 has 15 amino acids. V trimming: 3 bases; J trimming: 4 bases; junction bases outside the gene matches: 7. CDR3 region: CASSLRETPPDTQYF. CDR3 DNA sequence: TGTGCCAGCAGCTTGCGGGAGACCCCCCCAGATACGCAGTATTTT.

CDR3: CASSFRGASYNEQFF. The DNA of the CDR3 is TGTGCCAGCAGCTTCCGGGGGGCCTCCTACAATGAGCAGTTCTTC. V usage is TRBV7-8 and J usage is TRBJ2-1; maybe TRBD2 (7 bases). The CDR3 is made up of 15 amino acids. V lost 3 bases, J lost 0 bases, and 9 bases lay in between. Germline V gives CDR1 SGHVS, CDR2 FQNEAQ.

This clone has just one count. J is TRBJ2-2 and V is TRBV4-1, with TRBD2 identical over 11 bases. Germline V gene sequence: CDR1 MGHRA, CDR2 YSYEKL. V shed 3 bases and J 2 bases; nucleotides not matched to a gene: 14. The CDR3 has 20 amino acids. The CDR3 nucleotides are TGCGCCAGCAGCCACCCCGGGACTAGCGGCCTTAATGTAAACACCGGGGAGCTGTTTTTT. As protein: CASSHPGTSGLNVNTGELFF.

This sequence joins TRBV6-1 and TRBJ2-1, with no clear D. CDR1 and CDR2 from the germline V gene are MNHNS and SASEGT. The CDR3 totals 15 residues. V lost 1 base and J 0 bases, leaving 7 bases between the germline ends. CDR3: CASSEGRSSYNEQFF. The CDR3 DNA is TGTGCCAGCAGTGAAGGACGGAGCTCCTACAATGAGCAGTTCTTC.

The genes are TRBV2 and TRBJ2-7; D call uncertain. Trimming removed 6 bases at V and 6 bases at J, with 9 bases between. The CDR3 has 11 residues. CDR1 SNHLY and CDR2 FYNNEI come from the germline V gene. The CDR3 coding sequence is TGTGCCAGCAGGGAAATCCTCGAGCAGTACTTC. This codes for CASREILEQYF.

The CDR3 protein is CASGLERGEQFF. The DNA of the CDR3 is TGTGCTAGTGGTTTGGAGCGGGGTGAGCAGTTCTTC. This sequence joins TRBV12-5 and TRBJ2-1; TRBD2 agrees at 7 bases. The CDR3 is 12 amino acids. The germline gives CDR1 LGHNT, CDR2 FRNRAP. J was trimmed by 9 bases and V by 1 base; bases with no gene match: 0.

This sequence joins TRBV6-5 and TRBJ2-1; TRBD2 agrees at 9 bases. J was trimmed by 0 bases and V by 8 bases; bases with no gene match: 2. This CDR3 has 14 amino acids. The germline V gene has CDR1 MNHEY and CDR2 SVGAGI. Written as DNA, the CDR3 is TGTGCCAGCCAACTAGCGGGCTCCTACAATGAGCAGTTCTTC. Its protein is CASQLAGSYNEQFF.

The chain combines TRBV4-1 with TRBJ2-7, with TRBD1 as a possible D gene (5 bases). Trimming removed 0 bases from V and 6 bases from J, with 15 bases in between. Germline V gives CDR1 MGHRA, CDR2 YSYEKL. The CDR3 runs 15 residues. The CDR3 coding sequence is TGCGCCAGCAGCCAAGAGTGGATGGGGCTTGGCGAGCAGTACTTC. Translation gives CASSQEWMGLGEQYF.

The chain has TRBV27 and TRBJ1-5, with 8 nucleotides matching TRBD1. The length of the CDR3 is 15 residues. CDR1 is MNHEY and CDR2 is SMNVEV in the germline V gene (reference sequence). The CDR3 reads CASRQGAGSNQPQHF. As DNA, the CDR3 is TGTGCGTCTCGGCAGGGGGCCGGTAGCAATCAGCCCCAGCATTTT.

This clone appeared once. This chain joins TRBV28 and TRBJ2-1; no reliable D call. CDR3 length: 16 residues. In germline, CDR1 is MDHEN, CDR2 SYDVKM. V gave up 1 base and J gave up 7 bases, with 17 bases separating them. In nucleotides, the CDR3 is TGTGCCAGCAGTTTATTATGGCGTGAGGTCGTAAATGAGCAGTTCTTC. As protein: CASSLLWREVVNEQFF. Full variable domain (remainder filled in from reference TRBV28 and TRBJ2-1): DVKVTQSSRYLVKRTGEKVFLECVQDMDHENMFWYRQDPGLGLRLIYFSYDVKMKEKGDIPEGYSVSREKKERFSLILESASTNQTSMYLCASSLLWREVVNEQFFGPGTRLTVL.

The CDR3 nucleotides are TGCGCCAGCAGCCTACAGGGGGCTCTGGGCGATGAGCAGTTCTTC. This sequence encodes CASSLQGALGDEQFF. This chain links TRBV5-1 with TRBJ2-1; TRBD1 aligns across 9 bases. The CDR3 loop spans 15 amino acids. The ends lost 4 bases at V and 8 bases at J; junction bases unmatched: 10. Germline CDR1 reads SGHRS; CDR2 reads YFSETQ.

The chain carries TRBV2 and TRBJ2-2; 12 bases agree with TRBD2. The germline CDR1 and CDR2 sequences are SNHLY and FYNNEI. The CDR3 consists of 17 residues. Losses at the gene ends were 5 bases for V and 4 bases for J; bases not matched to a gene: 8. The CDR3 spells CASSITSGRFTTGELFF. In DNA form, the CDR3 reads TGTGCCAGCAGTATAACTAGCGGGAGGTTCACCACCGGGGAGCTGTTTTTT.

CDR3 region: CASSRGGGSYNEQFF. CDR3 nucleotides: TGCGCCAGCAGCCGGGGCGGGGGCTCCTACAATGAGCAGTTCTTC. This sequence joins TRBV5-1 and TRBJ2-1; 7 nucleotides match TRBD2. J was trimmed by 0 bases and V by 4 bases; bases with no gene match: 4. The CDR3 contains 15 residues. Germline-derived CDR1 and CDR2 are SGHRS and YFSETQ. Filled out from reference TRBV5-1 and TRBJ2-1, the complete variable domain reads KAGVTQTPRYLIKTRGQQVTLSCSPISGHRSVSWYQQTPGQGLQFLFEYFSETQRNKGNFPGRFSGRQFSNSRSEMNVSTLELGDSALYLCASSRGGGSYNEQFFGPGTRLTVL.

The CDR3 nucleotides are TGTGCCAGCAGCTTAGAGCCGGAGACCCAGTACTTC. Its protein product is CASSLEPETQYF. The gene calls are TRBV7-6 and TRBJ2-5; D unclear. The V gene's germline CDR1 is SGHVS and CDR2 FNYEAQ. The CDR3 covers 12 residues. V lost 1 base to trimming and J lost 5 bases, with 5 bases between them.

The genes are TRBV5-1 and TRBJ2-3, with TRBD2 matching 7 bases. The trim removed 4 bases at V and 8 bases at J, leaving 13 bases unmatched. CDR1 is SGHRS, CDR2 YFSETQ, per germline. The CDR3 runs to 15 residues. The CDR3: CASSATSDYYITQYF. The CDR3 DNA is TGCGCCAGCAGCGCCACTAGCGACTACTATATTACGCAGTATTTT.

This chain uses TRBV2 with TRBJ2-5, with D maybe TRBD2 (5 bases). V lost 3 bases to trimming and J lost 0 bases, with 8 bases between them. The CDR3 loop spans 14 amino acids. CDR1 SNHLY and CDR2 FYNNEI come from the germline V gene. The CDR3 here is CASSETGYQETQYF. For the CDR3, the DNA is TGTGCCAGCAGTGAGACGGGGTACCAAGAGACCCAGTACTTC.

The genes are TRBV28 and TRBJ2-7; a weak D match, TRBD2 (6 bases). V lost 7 bases and J 0 bases, leaving 13 bases between the germline ends. CDR1 is MDHEN and CDR2 is SYDVKM in the germline V gene. The CDR3 length is 14 residues. Here the CDR3 DNA reads TGTGCCAGCATTCCCCGGGGGAGCTCCTACGAGCAGTACTTC. This codes for CASIPRGSSYEQYF.

The chain has TRBV5-1 and TRBJ2-3; no firm D call. V was clipped by 4 bases and J by 8 bases, with 17 bases between them. The CDR3 has 14 amino acids. From germline, CDR1 is SGHRS and CDR2 YFSETQ. This CDR3 is CASSRLSPASTQYF. In DNA form, the CDR3 reads TGCGCCAGCAGCCGCCTCTCCCCCGCCAGTACGCAGTATTTT.

The rearrangement joins TRBV18 to TRBJ1-5, with 10 bases lining up with TRBD1. Germline-derived CDR1 and CDR2 are KGHSH and LQKENI. CDR3 size: 15 residues. The trim removed 2 bases at V and 4 bases at J, leaving 2 bases unmatched. CDR3 sequence (DNA): TGTGCCAGCTCACCAGGGACAGGGGAAAATCAGCCCCAGCATTTT. Translating it yields CASSPGTGENQPQHF.

The chain carries TRBV7-9 and TRBJ2-3; TRBD2 aligns across 11 bases. Losses at the gene ends were 6 bases for V and 4 bases for J; bases not matched to a gene: 12. Germline CDR1 is SEHNR and CDR2 is FQNEAQ (reference sequence). The CDR3 sequence is 17 residues long. The CDR3 DNA reads TGTGCCAGCAGGTACCCCTCCGGGACTAGCGGATCAGATACGCAGTATTTT. It specifies CASRYPSGTSGSDTQYF.

This clone was picked up one time. The chain recombines TRBV7-2 with TRBJ1-1, with 8 bases matching TRBD1. V lost 1 base to trimming and J lost 1 base; unmatched junction nucleotides: 2. The CDR3 covers 15 residues. Germline lookup yields CDR1 SGHTA and CDR2 FQGNSA. The chain's CDR3 is CASSLGTGGNTEAFF. The CDR3 DNA sequence: TGTGCCAGCAGCTTAGGCACAGGGGGGAACACTGAAGCTTTCTTT.

The chain links TRBV5-1 to TRBJ2-5; TRBD2 is a possible D gene (5 bases). The assigned J gene may be wrong: the sequence end matches TRBJ2-7 better. Germline V gene sequence: CDR1 SGHRS, CDR2 YFSETQ. The CDR3 runs 14 residues. The CDR3 is CASSLGADDYEQYF. CDR3 in DNA: TGCGCCAGCAGCTTGGGAGCGGACGACTACGAGCAGTACTTC.

The chain couples TRBV25-1 to TRBJ1-1; the match to TRBD1 covers 7 bases. Germline V gene lookup returns CDR1 MGHDK and CDR2 SYGVNS. V shed 4 bases, J shed 5 bases, and the junction held 7 bases outside the gene matches. This CDR3 comprises 14 residues. This CDR3 reads CASSAQSTGTEAFF. The CDR3 DNA follows: TGTGCCAGCAGTGCGCAATCGACAGGGACTGAAGCTTTCTTT.

The rearrangement uses TRBV27 and TRBJ2-1, with 14 nucleotides matching TRBD2. J gave up 5 bases and V 0 bases, and 12 bases lay outside the gene matches. This CDR3 is built from 20 residues. Looked up from germline, CDR1 is MNHEY and CDR2 is SMNVEV (reference sequence). CDR3 amino acids: CASSLSGPGLAGATNNEQFF. CDR3 in DNA: TGTGCCAGCAGTTTATCGGGGCCGGGACTAGCGGGAGCCACAAACAATGAGCAGTTCTTC.

The V and J genes are TRBV27 and TRBJ2-7; the D is unclear. CDR3 length: 14 amino acids. Between the trimmed V and J ends, which lost 3 bases and 4 bases, there was a span of 13 bases. CDR1 is MNHEY, CDR2 SMNVEV, per germline (reference sequence). CDR3 amino acids: CASSFRNRAYEQYF. As DNA, the CDR3 is TGTGCCAGCAGTTTCCGAAACCGCGCATACGAGCAGTACTTC.